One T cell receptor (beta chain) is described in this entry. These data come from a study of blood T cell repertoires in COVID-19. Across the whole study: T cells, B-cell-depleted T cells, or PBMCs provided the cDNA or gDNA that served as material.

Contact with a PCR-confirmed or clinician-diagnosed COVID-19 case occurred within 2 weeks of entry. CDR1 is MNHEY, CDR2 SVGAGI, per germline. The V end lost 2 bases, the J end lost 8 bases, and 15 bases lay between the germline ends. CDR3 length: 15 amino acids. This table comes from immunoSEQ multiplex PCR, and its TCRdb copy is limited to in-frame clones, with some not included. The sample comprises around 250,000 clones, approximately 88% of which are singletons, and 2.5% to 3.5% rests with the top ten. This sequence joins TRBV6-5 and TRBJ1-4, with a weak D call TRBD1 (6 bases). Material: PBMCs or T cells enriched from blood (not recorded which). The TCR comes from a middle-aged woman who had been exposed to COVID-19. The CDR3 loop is CASSYGQGSREKLFF. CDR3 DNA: TGTGCCAGCAGTTACGGGCAGGGGAGTAGGGAAAAACTGTTTTTT.